Sequencing of this T cell receptor (beta chain) was carried out in a study of blood T cell repertoires in COVID-19. Study context: Specimens from acute and convalescent COVID-19 originated in the United States, Italy and Spain. The analysed material was cDNA or gDNA that came from T cells, B-cell-depleted T cells, or PBMCs.

As processed by the authors: Using reference gene primer amplification, nucleated cell counts were estimated. Repertoires were generated with immunoSEQ multiplex PCR, while TCRdb's copy carries only in-frame clones and drops some. V and J calls and clone size follow that table, whereas D and trimming were derived from the DNA. The profile covers fewer than 300,000 clones, with about 90% appearing a single time and 2.3% taken by the ten largest. CDR3 length equals 15 residues. Germline CDR1 reads SNHLY; CDR2 reads FYNNEI. Trimming took 6 bases from V and 2 from J; bases not matched to a gene: 8. The sequence was obtained from a woman in her 50s with acute or convalescent COVID-19. The genes are TRBV2 and TRBJ2-3; TRBD1 aligns across 7 bases. Sequencing was done on a sample of peripheral blood. The CDR3 reads CASSPTGAPTDTQYF. DNA of the CDR3: TGTGCCAGCAGCCCAACAGGGGCCCCCACAGATACGCAGTATTTT.